The T cell receptor (beta chain) described here comes from a study of T cells in Graves' hyperthyroidism and ophthalmopathy (dated 2019 in TCRdb). Some background on the complete study: Peripheral blood was collected at initial diagnosis, before any treatment. To identify TCR V-J signatures that set the groups apart, the researchers used a discovery cohort of more than 95 patients, made up of 40 to 45 with Graves' ophthalmopathy and about 60 with stable Graves' hyperthyroidism. Prospective prediction of ophthalmopathy was tested in an independent validation cohort consisting of 18 to 20 hyperthyroidism patients and around 17 patients who later progressed to ophthalmopathy. The 75 to 100 discovery patients were randomly divided into training and test sets at a 7:3 ratio. In addition, the study compared T-cell repertoires in thyroid tissue and in blood from six Graves' hyperthyroidism patients. After sampling, hyperthyroidism patients received methimazole starting at 30 mg daily, and ophthalmopathy patients received high-dose intravenous methylprednisolone. According to the paper, TCR Vbeta CDR3 sequencing was carried out on more than 120 peripheral blood samples, which came from approximately 41 ophthalmopathy, roughly 75 hyperthyroidism and around 17 progressor patients. Beyond this particular receptor, the publication reports: In validation, the model predicted progression to ophthalmopathy a median of around 6.5 months before onset, with 65% to 71% sensitivity and 72.22% specificity. Sample size was not statistically predetermined, and blinding of investigators to group allocation was not performed. Ophthalmopathy was separated from stable hyperthyroidism by a 13 V-J signature model, with over 85% sensitivity and just over 81% specificity obtained in cross-validation and 80%/75% obtained in testing. Most expanded thyroid clonotypes (frequency above 0.001) were also found in blood, which suggests that blood repertoires may mirror thyroid immune responses.

According to the germline V gene, CDR1 reads SGHTS and CDR2 reads YDEGEE. Its CDR3 holds 15 amino acids, cysteine through phenylalanine. The kept DNA is CDR3 alone, 45 bases in frame from the first base. Trimming at the junction amounts to 4 bases on V and 0 bases on J, and the germline ends lie 13 bases apart. This clonotype has just a few counts. Its antigen specificity is not known. Per-base qualities were not stored, and no clone one base away is much larger. Moderately to severely active disease, a Clinical Activity Score of at least 3, a NOSPECS grade of at least 4, and a duration under 3 months were present in ophthalmopathy patients. Exclusion was applied to patients with uncontrolled infections, other autoimmune diseases, pregnancy or lactation. Clinical symptoms, serum thyroxine and TRAb, thyroid ultrasound, and orbital computed tomography formed the basis for the diagnoses. PBMCs were isolated from about 9.2 ml of fresh peripheral blood by Ficoll-Paque density gradient centrifugation. Total RNA was extracted with Trizol reagent, and quality was checked on an Agilent 2100 Bioanalyzer.

The TCR beta CDR3 regions were amplified from RNA transcripts. The first round of RT-PCR for the TCR CDR3 was performed with the HTBI primer set and the Qiagen OneStep RT-PCR kit. Libraries were constructed in a second round of multiplex PCR, after which size selection and purification were carried out. Libraries were sequenced paired-end with 100 bp reads on an Illumina HiSeq2000. The original pipeline was this. SOAPnuke was used to process the raw data, removing reads that contained adapters or uncalled bases, had a mean Phred below 15, or lacked an exact match to the constant primer or identifier. High-quality paired reads were merged with COPE v1.2.5, and unique nucleotide sequences were defined as clonotypes. Clonotypes were aligned to IMGT TRBV, TRBD and TRBJ reference segments using MiTCR v1.1. The analysis was restricted to V-J combinations with a frequency above 0.0001, which together covered 99% to 99.2% of the repertoires. The TCS score was defined as F50 (clonal expansion) divided by E x V (chaos), with BLOSUM62-based TCRdist calculated between CDR3 peptides within each V-J. Welch's t-statistics and random forest reduced around 510 V-J features to roughly 13, which were used in a naive Bayes classifier (R e1071). The public reads were reanalyzed by TCRdb: fastp trimming at Q25, MiXCR alignment, in-frame beta chains only. Rows with one shared CDR3 protein collapse into an entry with the most common genes and DNA. The V and J calls were determined by TCRdb, not by the authors. This sample holds around 270,000 distinct CDR3 sequences; approximately 19% were observed only once. Jointly, the top ten make up approximately 37% of the sample.

The sequenced material came from blood. The chain uses TRBV5-8 and TRBJ2-5; TRBD1 could be the D gene, as 5 bases match. The source of this sequence is a man in his forties or fifties with Graves' ophthalmopathy. The CDR3 reads as follows: CASSPGKGYQETQYF. In nucleotide form, the sequence is TGTGCCAGCAGCCCTGGGAAGGGGTACCAAGAGACCCAGTACTTC.